This record covers a single T cell receptor beta chain. Its antigen is as yet unknown. Other DNA sequences from this sample encode an identical CDR3 as well. This table comes from immunoSEQ multiplex PCR, and its TCRdb copy is limited to in-frame clones, with some not included. This sample yields about 23,000 clones, of which approximately 90% are seen a single time; roughly 1% belongs to the top ten. The sample originates from a study of naive CD8 T cells in extremely preterm neonates. V was clipped by 2 bases and J by 1 base, with 6 bases between them. The CDR3 contains 13 residues. The germline CDR1 and CDR2 sequences are MNHEY and SMNVEV (reference sequence). Study findings and constraints: iChao1 richness was lowest in preterm neonates, significantly versus all ages. Relative to older groups, preterm infants had shorter, less trimmed CDR3s with fewer N additions. CDR3 nucleotide sharing was roughly 3% in preterm, 0.35% to 0.4% term, roughly 0.03% children, around 0.01% adults.

Samples were taken at extremely preterm deliveries at roughly 23-27 weeks of gestation. Pregnancies with fetal demise, active maternal HSV infection or known maternal HIV were excluded. The sample consisted of naive CD8+ T cells from cord blood. This receptor was obtained from a boy who was born preterm. The chain has TRBV27 and TRBJ2-7; D is unresolved. This CDR3 reads CASSLGHSYEQYF. In nucleotides, the CDR3 is TGTGCCAGCAGTTTAGGGCATTCCTACGAGCAGTACTTC.